The entry below gives a single T cell receptor beta chain sequence along with its context. Its antigen remains unidentified. Base-call qualities are not available, and no considerably larger clone is one nucleotide away. Per the germline V gene (reference sequence), MNHEY is the CDR1 and SMNVEV is the CDR2. Between the V and J ends, shortened by 11 bases and 0 bases respectively, the junction contains 10 bases. The CDR3, cysteine through phenylalanine, is 13 amino acids long. Just CDR3 DNA is preserved here, 39 bases in frame from base 1. The data belong to a study of cytomegalovirus exposure and HLA in healthy donors (dated by TCRdb to 2016 to 2017). As for the study more broadly: An earlier analysis of several hundred of the donors reported 250 to 300 Gb of sequence data and 90 million to 120 million unique TCR beta sequences obtained from some 170 million T cells. Typing coverage varied by locus: about 629-640 donors for A, B, C, DRB1 and DQB1; 500 to 550 for DQA1; around 570 for DPA1; more than 450 for DPB1. The study was designed to test whether signatures of past pathogen exposure could be identified by cataloging public T cell receptors. Class I and class II HLA loci were covered by the typing at four-digit resolution. Among under 450 genotyped donors of the cohort, an average of roughly 240,000 unique TCR beta nucleotide sequences were sequenced per donor, roughly 20% of them non-productive. Around 320 gigabases of sequencing data and approximately 84 million unique TCR sequences were included in an early release covering roughly 700 HLA-typed donors. All discovery cohort repertoires had been generated using a single sequencing platform. To predict cytomegalovirus infection status, the study brought together high-throughput TCR immunosequencing, statistical association of individual TCRs with disease status, and machine learning. Alongside the repertoire data, information on donor age, sex, ethnicity and CMV serostatus was compiled. The genetic ancestry cluster associated with self-reported Caucasian donors included roughly 84% of the 350 to 500 genotyped donors. The study used immunosequencing to profile the T cell repertoires of approximately 630 subjects and linked those repertoires to cytomegalovirus serostatus. A separate validation cohort of approximately 120 different subjects was used in addition to the approximately 670-subject first cohort. In an earlier analysis of roughly 580 of the donors, high-throughput TCR beta sequencing was used to judge whether each TCR beta V gene segment behaved as functional or pseudogenic. In a later analysis, previously published TCR beta repertoires from 550 to 750 donors were re-analyzed and high-resolution HLA genotyping was added so that TCR occurrence patterns could be studied. A later genetic analysis used genome-wide SNP genotypes for 398 of the 666 donors, treating that subset as a discovery cohort. Because of strong linkage in the cohort, 5 or 6 DR-DQ haplotypes were treated as single units for association and clustering. Rather than drawing on any new phenotypic data, the later analysis identified candidate immune exposures from TCR beta sequences and the way those sequences occurred across donors.

The library was obtained by the immunoSEQ multiplex PCR assay. A mixture of 60 forward primers for TCR Vbeta segments and 13 reverse primers for TCR Jbeta segments was used in the multiplex PCR. A multiplex PCR assay on genomic DNA amplified the CDR3 region of rearranged TCR beta genes. Amplified TCR beta libraries were sequenced as 87-base-pair reads on the Illumina HiSeq System. Processing in the source paper ran as follows. A later analysis tallied roughly 80 million unique TCR beta chains across the 666 repertoires, and about 10 million of those chains were shared by two or more donors. To remove PCR and sequencing errors, raw reads were error-corrected and collapsed into unique sequences using a nearest-neighbor algorithm that merged closely related sequences. CDR3 sequences were aligned to IMGT reference sequences to assign V, D and J gene segments. Each retained sequence needed at least a six-nucleotide match to both a V gene segment and a J gene segment. Rearrangements were classified as productive when the CDR3 lacked stop codons and remained in frame with V and J, and all other rearrangements were classified as non-productive. Following IMGT convention, CDR3 was defined as the stretch from the second conserved V-encoded cysteine up to the conserved J-encoded phenylalanine. Sequences without an unambiguous match to a single V gene segment were excluded from the earlier analysis of almost 600 of the donors. In an earlier analysis of 587 of the donors, V segments were called functional above 56.7% productive rearrangements and were called segregating when the between-donor standard deviation exceeded 5%. A statistical classification framework was developed to diagnose cytomegalovirus status using the catalog of TCR beta chain sequences. In a later analysis, TCR nucleotide sequences were compared against IMGT/GENE-DB human TR gene sequences so that V and J genes could be assigned. Using the TCRdist pipeline, a later analysis assigned CDR3 sequences along with most-parsimonious VDJ recombination scenarios. In a later analysis, every TCR beta chain was defined by the combination of its CDR3 amino acid sequence and its V-gene family, and reads without a unique V-gene family were dropped. In a later analysis, approximately 590 highly shared, low-generation-probability nucleotide sequences were removed to address suspected cross-contamination and a sequencing artifact. In a later analysis, a clonal expansion index for each public chain was calculated from normalized within-repertoire ranks of inferred template counts. In a later analysis, generation probabilities were computed using a VDJ recombination model fitted to out-of-frame rearrangements, and the results were checked against IGoR. Hypergeometric tests were used in a later analysis to score TCR-TCR, TCR-HLA and TCR-CMV co-occurrence, with a repertoire-size bias correction applied to the TCR pairs. False discovery rates were estimated in a later analysis by permuting HLA or CMV assignments 20 times. In a later analysis, co-occurring TCRs were grouped with DBSCAN, and TCRdist sequence similarity was added when clustering was performed within HLA-allele-positive subsets. For co-occurrence clustering, repertoires with fewer than 30,000 or more than 120,000 public chains were excluded, along with several repertoires with anomalous nucleotide sharing. Here the immuneACCESS table is served through TCRdb, limited to in-frame sequences with V and J called. Missing clones are a known gap in these copies; in checked studies unresolved V genes cover under half, and the rest lacks a known reason. V and J calls plus clone size are reproduced from that table; the DNA served to infer D and trimming. Across this sample there are approximately 160,000 clones, with approximately 72% seen only once. The ten most abundant clones make up approximately 1.3% of the sample.

In total, more than 500 healthy bone marrow donors made up the cohort. All cohort members were sampled while nominally healthy, although unrecorded immune exposures were likely present. The donor was CMV seronegative and belonged to the group of 320 or so seronegative cohort members. Each donor provided a peripheral blood sample, and peripheral blood mononuclear cells were used for TCR beta sequencing. Genomic DNA was extracted from the blood cell samples with the Qiagen DNeasy Blood Extraction Kit. What the authors observed across the whole study: According to a later analysis, most CMV-associated TCR beta chains appeared to be HLA-restricted, and the HLA associations seemed to be driven largely by CMV exposure. Assigning TCR associations to individual alleles was difficult when HLA alleles, especially DR and DQ, strongly co-occurred. At a false discovery rate of 0.05, a later analysis linked around 17,000 TCR beta sequences to specific HLA alleles. In a later analysis, HLA-associated TCR beta chains were found to be more clonally expanded and to have lower generation probabilities than equally common non-associated chains. A further reported finding was that TCR beta sequences accurately predicted the HLA-A and HLA-B alleles for most subjects in the first cohort. The classifier was reported to diagnose cytomegalovirus status with high specificity and sensitivity in both the original cohort and the validation cohort. Broadly in line with IMGT annotations, most TCR beta V segments showed up in productive rearrangements about 90% or about 30% of the time in an earlier analysis of approximately 640 of the donors. This cohort had only TCR beta chains sequenced, and the lack of alpha or paired-chain data limited which features could be detected. Presence/absence analyses assumed roughly uniform sequencing depth across donors, an assumption that may not hold. Linkage disequilibrium might explain the correlated functional status among segregating V segments, but an unknown experimental factor could not be excluded. According to a later genetic analysis, donors in an Asian-associated ancestry cluster had fewer N-insertions in productive TCRs than the approximately 690-donor mean. Because HLA typing was unavailable for some donors at each locus, only the typed subset was used in association tests. For the cohort, immune exposure information was limited to CMV serostatus. In vitro tests confirmed that a few of the cytomegalovirus-associated TCR beta chains recognize cytomegalovirus antigens. Most TCR sequences were observed very rarely across donors, whereas some public TCRs were present in many individuals. According to a later analysis, parvovirus B19, influenza, CMV and Epstein-Barr virus appeared linked to several top co-occurrence clusters. Because counts were too low, some 16 rarely observed V segments, including chromosome 9 orphons, were excluded from the earlier analysis of around 590 of the donors. According to a later analysis, TCR association rates differed among HLA loci, with DRB1 alleles showing the most associated TCRs and HLA-C alleles showing the fewest. V-gene and J-gene trimming of TCR beta chains was associated with a missense DCLRE1C variant in a later genetic analysis, and the association was replicated in an independent cohort. The authors suggested that the approach could potentially be generalized to other disease states and immunological phenotypes. A cluster of highly shared sequence variants was judged likely to represent a technical artifact of the sequencing pipeline. In the study, about 150 TCR beta chains were listed as associated with cytomegalovirus. Some IMGT-functional V segments, including TRBV6-2 and TRBV6-3, could not be distinguished by the 87-base-pair reads and were therefore excluded.

The material sequenced was PBMCs. In this chain, TRBV27 is recombined with TRBJ1-4, with no reliable assignment of the D segment. This sequence was found in a man aged 18 to 29 in good health and CMV-seronegative. The CDR3: CASRLATNEKLFF. The DNA is TGTGCCTCGCGACTTGCAACTAATGAAAAACTGTTTTTT.